Reported below is one TCR beta chain. This sample is drawn from a study of blood T cell repertoires in COVID-19. About the study: Collection of acute and convalescent COVID-19 samples took place in the United States, Italy and Spain.

Germline V gene sequence: CDR1 SGDLS, CDR2 YYNGEE. V shed 4 bases and J 0 bases; nucleotides not matched to a gene: 5. The CDR3 runs 17 residues. Authors' methods: The assay estimated nucleated cells by amplifying reference gene primers. Measured with immunoSEQ multiplex PCR; TCRdb has only the in-frame clones, and not every one. For V, J and clone size, that table is used; D and trimming come from the DNA. Of over 100,000 clones listed, about four fifths are singletons. The genes are TRBV9 and TRBJ2-1, with 12 bases that match TRBD1. The source is an elderly woman with acute or convalescent COVID-19. Sequences were obtained from peripheral blood. Here the CDR3 DNA reads TGTGCCAGCAGCAGAGAGGGACAGGGGGCCTCCTACAATGAGCAGTTCTTC. Protein product: CASSREGQGASYNEQFF.